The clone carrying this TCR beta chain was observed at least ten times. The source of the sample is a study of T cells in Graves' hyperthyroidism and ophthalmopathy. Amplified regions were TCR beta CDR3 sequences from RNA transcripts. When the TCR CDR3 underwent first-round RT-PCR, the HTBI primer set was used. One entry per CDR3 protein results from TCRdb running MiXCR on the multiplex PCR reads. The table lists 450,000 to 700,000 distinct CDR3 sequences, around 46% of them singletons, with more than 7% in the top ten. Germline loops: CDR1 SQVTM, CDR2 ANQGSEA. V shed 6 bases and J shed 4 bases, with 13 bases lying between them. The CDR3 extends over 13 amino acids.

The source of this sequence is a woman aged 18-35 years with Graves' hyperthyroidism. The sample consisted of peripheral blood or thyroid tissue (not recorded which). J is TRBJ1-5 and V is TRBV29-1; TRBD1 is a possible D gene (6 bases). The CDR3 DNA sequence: TGCAGCGTGGTCCAGGGGTGGAATCAGCCCCAGCATTTT. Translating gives CSVVQGWNQPQHF.